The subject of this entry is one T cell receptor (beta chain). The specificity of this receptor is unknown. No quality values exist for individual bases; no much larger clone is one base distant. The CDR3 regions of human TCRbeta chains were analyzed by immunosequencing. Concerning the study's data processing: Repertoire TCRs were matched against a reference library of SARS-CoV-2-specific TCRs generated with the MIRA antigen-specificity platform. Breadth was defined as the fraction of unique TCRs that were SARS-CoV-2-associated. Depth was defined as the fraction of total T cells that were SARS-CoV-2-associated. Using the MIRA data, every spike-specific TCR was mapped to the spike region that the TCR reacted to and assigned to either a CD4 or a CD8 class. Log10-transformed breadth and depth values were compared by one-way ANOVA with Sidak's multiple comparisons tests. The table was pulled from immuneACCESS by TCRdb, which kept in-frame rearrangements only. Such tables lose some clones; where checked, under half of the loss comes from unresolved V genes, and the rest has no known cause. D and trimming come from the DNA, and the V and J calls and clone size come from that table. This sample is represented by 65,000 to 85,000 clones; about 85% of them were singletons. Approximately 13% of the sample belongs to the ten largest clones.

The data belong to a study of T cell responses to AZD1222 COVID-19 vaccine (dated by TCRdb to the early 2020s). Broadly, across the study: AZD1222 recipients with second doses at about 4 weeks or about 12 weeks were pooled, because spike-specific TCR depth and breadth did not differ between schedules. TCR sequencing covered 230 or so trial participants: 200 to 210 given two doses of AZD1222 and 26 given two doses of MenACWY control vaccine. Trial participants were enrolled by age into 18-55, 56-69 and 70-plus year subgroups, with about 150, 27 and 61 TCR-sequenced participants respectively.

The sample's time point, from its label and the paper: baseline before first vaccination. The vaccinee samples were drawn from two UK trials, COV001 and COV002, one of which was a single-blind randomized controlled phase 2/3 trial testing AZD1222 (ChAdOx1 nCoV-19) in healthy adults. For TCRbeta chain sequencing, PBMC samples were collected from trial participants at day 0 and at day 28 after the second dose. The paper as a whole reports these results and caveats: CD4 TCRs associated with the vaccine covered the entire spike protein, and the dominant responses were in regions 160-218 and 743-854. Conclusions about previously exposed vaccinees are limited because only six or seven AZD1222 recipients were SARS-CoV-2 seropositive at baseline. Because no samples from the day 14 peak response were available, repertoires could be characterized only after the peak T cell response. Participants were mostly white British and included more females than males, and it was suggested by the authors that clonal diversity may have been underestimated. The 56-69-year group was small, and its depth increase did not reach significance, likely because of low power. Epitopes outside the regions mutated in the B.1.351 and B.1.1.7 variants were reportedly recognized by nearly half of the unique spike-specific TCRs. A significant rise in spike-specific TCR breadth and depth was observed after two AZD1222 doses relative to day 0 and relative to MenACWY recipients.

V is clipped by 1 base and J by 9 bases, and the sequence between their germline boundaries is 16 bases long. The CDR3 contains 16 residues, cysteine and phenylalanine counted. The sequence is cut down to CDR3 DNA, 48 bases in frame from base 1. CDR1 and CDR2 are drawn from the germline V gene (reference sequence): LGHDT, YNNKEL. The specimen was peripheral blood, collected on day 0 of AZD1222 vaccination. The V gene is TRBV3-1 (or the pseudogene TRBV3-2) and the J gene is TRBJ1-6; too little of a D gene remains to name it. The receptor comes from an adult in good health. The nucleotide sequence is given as TGTGCCAGCAGCCAAGGGAGTGTCGCCCCACTTTCACCCCTCCACTTT. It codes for CASSQGSVAPLSPLHF.